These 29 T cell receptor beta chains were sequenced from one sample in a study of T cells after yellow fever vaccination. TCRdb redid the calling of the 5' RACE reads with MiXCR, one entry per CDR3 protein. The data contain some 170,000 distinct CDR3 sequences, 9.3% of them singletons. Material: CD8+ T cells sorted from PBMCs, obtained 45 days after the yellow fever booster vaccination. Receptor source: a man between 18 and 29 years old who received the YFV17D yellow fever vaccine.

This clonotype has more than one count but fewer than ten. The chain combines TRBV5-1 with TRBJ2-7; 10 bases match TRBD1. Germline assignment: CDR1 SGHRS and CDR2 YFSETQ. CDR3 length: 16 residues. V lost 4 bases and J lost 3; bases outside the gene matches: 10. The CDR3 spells CASSPPPRTGGYEQYV. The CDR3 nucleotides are TGCGCCAGCAGCCCTCCTCCTAGGACAGGGGGCTACGAGCAGTACGTC.

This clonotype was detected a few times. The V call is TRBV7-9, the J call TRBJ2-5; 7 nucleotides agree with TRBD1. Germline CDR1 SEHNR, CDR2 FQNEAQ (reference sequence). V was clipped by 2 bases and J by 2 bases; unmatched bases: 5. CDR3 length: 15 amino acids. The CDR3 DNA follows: TGTGCCAGCAGCTTACCGGGACAGCGGCAAGAGACCCAGTACTTC. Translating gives CASSLPGQRQETQYF.

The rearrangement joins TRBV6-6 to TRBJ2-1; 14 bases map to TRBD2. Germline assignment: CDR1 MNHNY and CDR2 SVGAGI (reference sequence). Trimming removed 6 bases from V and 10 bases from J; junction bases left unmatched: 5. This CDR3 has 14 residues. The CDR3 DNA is TGTGCCAGCAGACCGGGACTAGCGGGGGACGAGCAGTTCTTC. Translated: CASRPGLAGDEQFF.

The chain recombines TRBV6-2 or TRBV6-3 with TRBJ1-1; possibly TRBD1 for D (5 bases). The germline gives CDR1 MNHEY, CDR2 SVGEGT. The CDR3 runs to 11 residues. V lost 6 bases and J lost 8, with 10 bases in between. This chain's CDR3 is CASRRGREAFF. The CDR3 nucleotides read TGTGCCAGCAGAAGGGGACGGGAAGCTTTCTTT.

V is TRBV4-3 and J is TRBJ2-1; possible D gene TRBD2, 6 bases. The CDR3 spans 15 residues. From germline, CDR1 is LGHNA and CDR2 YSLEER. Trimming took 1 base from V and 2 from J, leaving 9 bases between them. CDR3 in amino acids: CASSQAPGAYNEQFF. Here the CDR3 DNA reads TGCGCCAGCAGCCAAGCTCCGGGGGCCTACAATGAGCAGTTCTTC.

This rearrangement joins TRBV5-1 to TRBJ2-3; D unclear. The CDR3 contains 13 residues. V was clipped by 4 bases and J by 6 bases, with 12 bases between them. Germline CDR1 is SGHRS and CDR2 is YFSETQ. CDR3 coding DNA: TGCGCCAGCAGCGTTTACACCGGGGATACGCAGTATTTT. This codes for CASSVYTGDTQYF.

The CDR3 coding sequence is TGCGCCAGCAGCTCCAAGGCCCCGGGGTATAATTCACCCCTCCACTTT. This encodes CASSSKAPGYNSPLHF. The chain couples TRBV5-1 to TRBJ1-6; unclear D gene. The length of the CDR3 is 16 residues. CDR1 and CDR2 from the germline V gene are SGHRS and YFSETQ. Trimming stripped 3 bases from V and 4 bases from J, with 14 bases between.

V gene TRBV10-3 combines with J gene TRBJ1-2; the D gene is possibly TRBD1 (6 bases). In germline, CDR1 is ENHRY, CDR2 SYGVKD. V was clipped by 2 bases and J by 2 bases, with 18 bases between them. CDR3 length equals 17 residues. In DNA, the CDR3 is TGTGCCATCAGTGAGGCGGCAGGGGACTCCGGCAACTATGGCTACACCTTC. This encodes CAISEAAGDSGNYGYTF.

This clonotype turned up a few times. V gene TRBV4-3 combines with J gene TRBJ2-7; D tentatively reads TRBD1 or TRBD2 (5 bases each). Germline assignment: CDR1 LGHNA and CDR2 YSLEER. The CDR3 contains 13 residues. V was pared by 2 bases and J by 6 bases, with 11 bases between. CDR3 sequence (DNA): TGCGCCAGCAGCCAATTCTGGGACGGCGAGCAGTACTTC. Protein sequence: CASSQFWDGEQYF.

The CDR3 nucleotides read TGCAGTGCCGTGCCCGATACGCAGTATTTT. Protein product: CSAVPDTQYF. The chain links TRBV20-1 to TRBJ2-3; D remains ambiguous. Germline V gene data show CDR1 as DFQATT and CDR2 as SNEGSKA (reference sequence). There are 10 residues in the CDR3. V lost 6 bases and J lost 6, with 7 bases in between.

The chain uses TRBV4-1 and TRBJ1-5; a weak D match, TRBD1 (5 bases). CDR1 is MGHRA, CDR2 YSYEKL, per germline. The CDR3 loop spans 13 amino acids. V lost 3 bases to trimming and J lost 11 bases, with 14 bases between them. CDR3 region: CASSQGEMLAQHF. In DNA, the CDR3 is TGCGCCAGCAGCCAGGGGGAAATGTTGGCCCAGCATTTT.

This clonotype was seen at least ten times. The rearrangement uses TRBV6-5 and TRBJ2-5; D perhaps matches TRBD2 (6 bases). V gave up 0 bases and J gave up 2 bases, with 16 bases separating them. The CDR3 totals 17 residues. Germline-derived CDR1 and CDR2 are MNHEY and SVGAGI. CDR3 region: CASSYSGSGGLQETQYF. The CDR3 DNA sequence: TGTGCCAGCAGTTACTCGGGCAGCGGAGGGCTTCAAGAGACCCAGTACTTC.

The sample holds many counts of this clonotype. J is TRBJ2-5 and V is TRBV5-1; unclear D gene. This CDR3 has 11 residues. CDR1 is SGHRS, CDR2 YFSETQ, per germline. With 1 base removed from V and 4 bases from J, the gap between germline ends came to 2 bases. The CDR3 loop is CASSLRETQYF. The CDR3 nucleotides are TGCGCCAGCAGCTTGAGAGAGACCCAGTACTTC.

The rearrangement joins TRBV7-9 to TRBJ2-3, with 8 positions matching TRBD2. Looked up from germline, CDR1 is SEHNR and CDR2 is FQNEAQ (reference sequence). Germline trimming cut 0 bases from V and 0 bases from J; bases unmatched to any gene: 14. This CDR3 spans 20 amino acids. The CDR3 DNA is TGTGCCAGCAGCTTAGCGCCTAGCGGGCCCGAAAGACCGAGCACAGATACGCAGTATTTT. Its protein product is CASSLAPSGPERPSTDTQYF.

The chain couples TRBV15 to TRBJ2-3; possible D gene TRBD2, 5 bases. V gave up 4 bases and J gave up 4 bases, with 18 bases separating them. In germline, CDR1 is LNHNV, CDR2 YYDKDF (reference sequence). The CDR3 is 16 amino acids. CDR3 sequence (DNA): TGTGCCACCAGCACCCGAGCGGCCGGAAACCCAGATACGCAGTATTTT. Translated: CATSTRAAGNPDTQYF.

The CDR3 DNA reads TGTGCCAGCTCGACAGAGCACGGCACTGAAGCTTTCTTT. It yields the protein CASSTEHGTEAFF. The rearrangement uses TRBV7-9 and TRBJ1-1, with TRBD1 as a possible D gene (5 bases). The germline CDR1 and CDR2 sequences are SEHNR and FQNEAQ (reference sequence). This CDR3 comprises 13 residues. Trimming stripped 8 bases from V and 4 bases from J, with 14 bases between.

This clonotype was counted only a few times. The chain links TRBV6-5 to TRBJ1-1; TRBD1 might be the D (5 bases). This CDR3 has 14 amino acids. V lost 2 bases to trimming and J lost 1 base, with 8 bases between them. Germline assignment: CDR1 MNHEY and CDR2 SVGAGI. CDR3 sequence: CASSYLGGNTEAFF. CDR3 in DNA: TGTGCCAGCAGTTACCTGGGGGGGAACACTGAAGCTTTCTTT.

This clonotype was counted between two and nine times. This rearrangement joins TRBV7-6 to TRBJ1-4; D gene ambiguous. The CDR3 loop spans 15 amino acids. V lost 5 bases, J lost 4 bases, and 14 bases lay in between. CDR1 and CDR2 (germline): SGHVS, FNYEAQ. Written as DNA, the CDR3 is TGTGCCAGCAGCCAAAGAGCTAGGAATAATGAAAAACTGTTTTTT. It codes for CASSQRARNNEKLFF. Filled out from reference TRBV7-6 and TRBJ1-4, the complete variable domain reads GAGVSQSPRYKVTKRGQDVALRCDPISGHVSLYWYRQALGQGPEFLTYFNYEAQQDKSGLPNDRFSAERPEGSISTLTIQRTEQRDSAMYRCASSQRARNNEKLFFGSGTQLSVL.

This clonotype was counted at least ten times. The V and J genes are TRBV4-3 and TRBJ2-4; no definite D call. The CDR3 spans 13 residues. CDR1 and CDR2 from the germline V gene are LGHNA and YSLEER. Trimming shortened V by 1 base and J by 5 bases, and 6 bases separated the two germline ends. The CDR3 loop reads CASSQGQQNIQYF. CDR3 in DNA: TGCGCCAGCAGCCAAGGGCAGCAAAACATTCAGTACTTC.

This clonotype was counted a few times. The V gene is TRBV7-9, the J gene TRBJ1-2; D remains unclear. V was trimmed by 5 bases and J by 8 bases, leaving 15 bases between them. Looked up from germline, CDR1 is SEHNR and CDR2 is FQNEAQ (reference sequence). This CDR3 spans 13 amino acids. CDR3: CASSVGPDGGYTF. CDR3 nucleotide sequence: TGTGCCAGCAGCGTAGGCCCCGACGGGGGCTACACCTTC. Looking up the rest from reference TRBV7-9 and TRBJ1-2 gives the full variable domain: DTGVSQNPRHKITKRGQNVTFRCDPISEHNRLYWYRQTLGQGPEFLTYFQNEAQLEKSRLLSDRFSAERPKGSFSTLEIQRTEQGDSAMYLCASSVGPDGGYTFGSGTRLTVV.

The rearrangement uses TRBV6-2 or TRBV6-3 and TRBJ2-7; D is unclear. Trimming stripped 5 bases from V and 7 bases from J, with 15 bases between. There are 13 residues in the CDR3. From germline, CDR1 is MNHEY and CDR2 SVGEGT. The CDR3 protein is CASSRTRIREQYV. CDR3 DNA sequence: TGTGCCAGCAGTCGCACCAGGATCAGAGAGCAGTACGTC.

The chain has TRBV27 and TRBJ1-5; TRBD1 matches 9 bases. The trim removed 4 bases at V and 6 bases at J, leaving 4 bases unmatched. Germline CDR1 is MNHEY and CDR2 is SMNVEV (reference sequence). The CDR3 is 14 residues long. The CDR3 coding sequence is TGTGCCAGCAGTTCTCTGACAGGGGGTCAGCCCCAGCATTTT. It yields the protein CASSSLTGGQPQHF.

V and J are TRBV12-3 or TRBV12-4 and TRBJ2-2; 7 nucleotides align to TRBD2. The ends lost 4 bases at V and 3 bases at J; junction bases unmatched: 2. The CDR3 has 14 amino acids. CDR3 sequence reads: CASSWEGDTGELFF. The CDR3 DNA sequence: TGTGCCAGCAGTTGGGAGGGTGACACCGGGGAGCTGTTTTTT.

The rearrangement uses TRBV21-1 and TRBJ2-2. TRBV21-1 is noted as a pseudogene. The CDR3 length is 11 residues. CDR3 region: CASQGTGELFF. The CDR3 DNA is TGTGCCAGTCAGGGCACCGGGGAGCTGTTTTTT.

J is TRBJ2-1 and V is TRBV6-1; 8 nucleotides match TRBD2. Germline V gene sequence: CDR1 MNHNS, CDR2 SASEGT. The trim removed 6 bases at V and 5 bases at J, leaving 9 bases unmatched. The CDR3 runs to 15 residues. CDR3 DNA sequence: TGTGCCAGCAGGATCCCGGGACTAGACGACAATGAGCAGTTCTTC. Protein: CASRIPGLDDNEQFF.

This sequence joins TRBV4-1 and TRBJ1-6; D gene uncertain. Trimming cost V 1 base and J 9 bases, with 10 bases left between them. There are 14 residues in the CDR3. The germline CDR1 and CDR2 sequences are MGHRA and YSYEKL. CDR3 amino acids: CASSQVVVGSPLHF. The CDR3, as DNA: TGCGCCAGCAGCCAAGTTGTGGTGGGTTCACCCCTCCACTTT.

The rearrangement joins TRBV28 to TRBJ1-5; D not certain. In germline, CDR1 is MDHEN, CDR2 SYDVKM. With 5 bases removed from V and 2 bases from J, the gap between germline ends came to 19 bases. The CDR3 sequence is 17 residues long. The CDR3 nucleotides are TGTGCCAGCAGTCTACGGAACATTCGGAGGGGCAATCAGCCCCAGCATTTT. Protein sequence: CASSLRNIRRGNQPQHF.

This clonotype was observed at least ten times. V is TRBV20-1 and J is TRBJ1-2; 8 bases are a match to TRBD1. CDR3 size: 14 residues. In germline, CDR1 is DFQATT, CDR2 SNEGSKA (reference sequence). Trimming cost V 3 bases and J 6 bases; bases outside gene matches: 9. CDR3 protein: CSASLDRVPDGYTF. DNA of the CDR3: TGCAGTGCTAGCTTGGACAGGGTCCCGGATGGCTACACCTTC.

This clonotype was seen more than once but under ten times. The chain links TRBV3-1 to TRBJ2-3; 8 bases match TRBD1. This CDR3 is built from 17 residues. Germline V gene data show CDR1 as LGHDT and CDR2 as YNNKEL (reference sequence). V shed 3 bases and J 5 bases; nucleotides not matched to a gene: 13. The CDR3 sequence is CASSHAASGQDLDTQYF. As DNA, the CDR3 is TGTGCCAGCAGCCACGCAGCATCGGGACAGGACCTAGATACGCAGTATTTT.